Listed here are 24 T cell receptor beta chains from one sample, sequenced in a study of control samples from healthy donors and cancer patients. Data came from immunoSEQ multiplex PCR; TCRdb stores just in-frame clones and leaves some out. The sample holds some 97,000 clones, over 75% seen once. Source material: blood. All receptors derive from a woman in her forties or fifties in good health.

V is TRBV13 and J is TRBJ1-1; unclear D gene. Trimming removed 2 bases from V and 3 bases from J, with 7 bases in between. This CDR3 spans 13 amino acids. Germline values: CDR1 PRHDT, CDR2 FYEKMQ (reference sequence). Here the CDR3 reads CASSLLRDTEAFF. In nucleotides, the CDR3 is TGTGCCAGCAGCTTATTGAGGGACACTGAAGCTTTCTTT.

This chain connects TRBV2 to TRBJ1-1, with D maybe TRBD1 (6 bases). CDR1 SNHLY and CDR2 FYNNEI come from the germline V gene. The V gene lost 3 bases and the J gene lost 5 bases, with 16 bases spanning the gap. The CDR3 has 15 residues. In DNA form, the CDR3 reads TGTGCCAGCAGTGAGCAGAGAACAGGGAGGACTGAAGCTTTCTTT. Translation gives CASSEQRTGRTEAFF.

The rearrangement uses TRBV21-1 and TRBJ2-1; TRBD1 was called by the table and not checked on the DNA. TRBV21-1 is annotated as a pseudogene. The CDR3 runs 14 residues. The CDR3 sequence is CASSKEAGPNEQFF. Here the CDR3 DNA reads TGTGCCAGCAGCAAAGAGGCAGGCCCTAATGAGCAGTTCTTC.

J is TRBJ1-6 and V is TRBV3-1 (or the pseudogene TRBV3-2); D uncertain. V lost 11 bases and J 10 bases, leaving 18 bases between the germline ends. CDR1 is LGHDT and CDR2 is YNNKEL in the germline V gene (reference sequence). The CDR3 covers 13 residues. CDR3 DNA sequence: TGTGCCTCCGCCGCGGGTTTCCGCTCACCCCTCCACTTT. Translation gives CASAAGFRSPLHF.

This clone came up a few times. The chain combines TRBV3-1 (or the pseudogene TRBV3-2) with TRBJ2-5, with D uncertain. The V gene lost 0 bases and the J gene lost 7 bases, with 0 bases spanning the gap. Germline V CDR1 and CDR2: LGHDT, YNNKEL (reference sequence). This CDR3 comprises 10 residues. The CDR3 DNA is TGTGCCAGCAGCCAAGAGACCCAGTACTTC. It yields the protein CASSQETQYF.

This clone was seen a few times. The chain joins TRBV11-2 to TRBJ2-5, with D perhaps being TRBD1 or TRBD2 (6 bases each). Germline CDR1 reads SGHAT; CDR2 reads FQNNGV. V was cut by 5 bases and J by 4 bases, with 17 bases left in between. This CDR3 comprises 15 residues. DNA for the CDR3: TGTGCCAGCAGCCGCGAGGGGGGAGGCAGAGAGACCCAGTACTTC. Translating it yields CASSREGGGRETQYF.

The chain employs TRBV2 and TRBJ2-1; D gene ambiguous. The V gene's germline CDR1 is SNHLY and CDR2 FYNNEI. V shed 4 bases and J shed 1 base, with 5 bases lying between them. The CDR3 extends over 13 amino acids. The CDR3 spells CASSAVSYNEQFF. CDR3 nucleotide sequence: TGTGCCAGCAGTGCGGTATCCTACAATGAGCAGTTCTTC.

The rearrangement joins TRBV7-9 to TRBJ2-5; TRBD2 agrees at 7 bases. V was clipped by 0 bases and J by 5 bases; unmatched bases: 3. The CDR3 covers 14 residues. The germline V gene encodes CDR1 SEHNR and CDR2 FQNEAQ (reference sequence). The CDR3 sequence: CASSLAGGKETQYF. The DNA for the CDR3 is TGTGCCAGCAGCTTAGCGGGGGGGAAGGAGACCCAGTACTTC. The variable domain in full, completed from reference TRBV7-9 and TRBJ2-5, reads DTGVSQNPRHKITKRGQNVTFRCDPISEHNRLYWYRQTLGQGPEFLTYFQNEAQLEKSRLLSDRFSAERPKGSFSTLEIQRTEQGDSAMYLCASSLAGGKETQYFGPGTRLLVL.

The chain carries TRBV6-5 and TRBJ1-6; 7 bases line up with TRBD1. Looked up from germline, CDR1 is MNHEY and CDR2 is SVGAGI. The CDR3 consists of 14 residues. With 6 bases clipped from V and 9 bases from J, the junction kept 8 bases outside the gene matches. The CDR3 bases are TGTGCCAGCAGGATTGACAGGGTTGGTTCACCCCTCCACTTT. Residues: CASRIDRVGSPLHF.

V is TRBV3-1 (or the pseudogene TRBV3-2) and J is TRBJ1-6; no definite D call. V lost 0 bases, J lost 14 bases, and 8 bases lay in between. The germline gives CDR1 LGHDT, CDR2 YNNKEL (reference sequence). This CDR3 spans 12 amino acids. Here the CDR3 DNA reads TGTGCCAGCAGCCAAGACTCCCCCTCCCTCCACTTT. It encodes CASSQDSPSLHF.

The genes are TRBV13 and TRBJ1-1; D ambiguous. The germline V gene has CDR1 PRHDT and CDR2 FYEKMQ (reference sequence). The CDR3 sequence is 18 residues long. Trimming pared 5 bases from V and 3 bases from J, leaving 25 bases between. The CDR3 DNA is TGTGCCAGCAGCCCTCAGACCCCATGGGAAAAGAGGGACACTGAAGCTTTCTTT. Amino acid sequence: CASSPQTPWEKRDTEAFF.

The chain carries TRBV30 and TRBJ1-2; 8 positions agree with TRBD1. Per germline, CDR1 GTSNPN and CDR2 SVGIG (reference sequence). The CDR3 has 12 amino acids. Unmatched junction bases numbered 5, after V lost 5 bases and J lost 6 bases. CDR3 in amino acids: CAWGRTGNGYTF. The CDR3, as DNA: TGTGCCTGGGGGCGGACAGGGAATGGCTACACCTTC.

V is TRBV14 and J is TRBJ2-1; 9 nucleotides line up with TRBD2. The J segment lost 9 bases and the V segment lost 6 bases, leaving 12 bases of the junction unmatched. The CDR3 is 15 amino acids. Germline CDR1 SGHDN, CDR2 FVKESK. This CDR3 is CASSGGRAWGSEQFF. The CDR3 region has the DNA TGTGCCAGCAGTGGCGGGAGGGCCTGGGGTAGTGAGCAGTTCTTC.

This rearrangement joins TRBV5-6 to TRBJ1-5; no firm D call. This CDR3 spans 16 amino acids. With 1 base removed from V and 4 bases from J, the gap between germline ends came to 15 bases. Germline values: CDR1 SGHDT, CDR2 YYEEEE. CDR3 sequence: CASSLHPINPNQPQHF. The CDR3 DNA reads TGTGCCAGCAGCTTGCATCCCATTAACCCAAATCAGCCCCAGCATTTT.

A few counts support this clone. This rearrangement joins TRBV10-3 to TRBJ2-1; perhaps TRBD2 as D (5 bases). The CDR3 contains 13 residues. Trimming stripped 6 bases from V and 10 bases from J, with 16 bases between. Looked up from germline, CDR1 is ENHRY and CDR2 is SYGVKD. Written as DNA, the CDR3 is TGTGCCATCAGGGCCGGGGTCGGCGAAGAGCAGTTCTTC. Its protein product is CAIRAGVGEEQFF.

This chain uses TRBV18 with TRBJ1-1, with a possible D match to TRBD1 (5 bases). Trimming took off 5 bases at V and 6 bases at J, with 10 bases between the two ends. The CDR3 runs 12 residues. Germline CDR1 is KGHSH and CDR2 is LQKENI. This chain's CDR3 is CASSKEQAEAFF. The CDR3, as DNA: TGTGCCAGCTCAAAGGAACAGGCTGAAGCTTTCTTT.

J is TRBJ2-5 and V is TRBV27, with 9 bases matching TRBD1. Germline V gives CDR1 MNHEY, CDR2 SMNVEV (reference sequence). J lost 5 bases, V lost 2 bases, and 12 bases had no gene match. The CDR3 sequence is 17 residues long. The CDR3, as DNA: TGTGCCAGCAGTTTAGTCTTGGGGGGACAGGGTAGGGAGACCCAGTACTTC. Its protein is CASSLVLGGQGRETQYF.

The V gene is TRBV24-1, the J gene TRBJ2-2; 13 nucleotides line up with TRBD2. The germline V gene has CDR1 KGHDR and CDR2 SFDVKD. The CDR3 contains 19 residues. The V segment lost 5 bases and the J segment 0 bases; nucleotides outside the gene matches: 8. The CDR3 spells CATSAPPGLAGPNTGELFF. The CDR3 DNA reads TGTGCCACCAGTGCTCCTCCGGGACTAGCGGGACCGAACACCGGGGAGCTGTTTTTT.

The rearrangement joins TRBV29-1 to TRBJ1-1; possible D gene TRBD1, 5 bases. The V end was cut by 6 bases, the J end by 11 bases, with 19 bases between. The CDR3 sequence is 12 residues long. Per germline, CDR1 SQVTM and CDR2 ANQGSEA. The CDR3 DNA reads TGCAGCGTCTTATCTGCAGGGTCGGTGGCTTTCTTT. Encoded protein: CSVLSAGSVAFF.

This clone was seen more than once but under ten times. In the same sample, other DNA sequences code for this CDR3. The CDR3: CASSSDRGTEAFF. In DNA, the CDR3 is TGCGCCAGCAGCTCCGACAGAGGCACTGAAGCTTTCTTT. The rearrangement links TRBV5-1 to TRBJ1-1; TRBD1 is a possible D gene (5 bases). The V end lost 3 bases, the J end lost 4 bases, and 10 bases lay between the germline ends. This CDR3 is 13 amino acids long. The V gene's germline CDR1 is SGHRS and CDR2 YFSETQ.

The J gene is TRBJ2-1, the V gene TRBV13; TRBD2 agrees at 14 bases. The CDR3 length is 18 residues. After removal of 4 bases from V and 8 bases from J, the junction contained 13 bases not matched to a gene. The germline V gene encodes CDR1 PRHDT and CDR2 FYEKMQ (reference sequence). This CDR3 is CASSSRLAGGPPYHEQFF. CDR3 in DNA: TGTGCCAGCAGCTCTCGACTAGCGGGGGGGCCTCCGTACCATGAGCAGTTCTTC. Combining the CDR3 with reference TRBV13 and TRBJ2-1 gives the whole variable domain AAGVIQSPRHLIKEKRETATLKCYPIPRHDTVYWYQQGPGQDPQFLISFYEKMQSDKGSIPDRFSAQQFSDYHSELNMSSLELGDSALYFCASSSRLAGGPPYHEQFFGPGTRLTVL.

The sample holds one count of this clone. CDR3 loop: CASSRMTGSRTEAFF. The CDR3 nucleotides read TGCGCCAGCAGCAGAATGACAGGGTCGAGGACTGAAGCTTTCTTT. The chain links TRBV5-1 to TRBJ1-1; 7 bases are a match to TRBD1. J was trimmed by 5 bases and V by 4 bases; bases with no gene match: 11. There are 15 residues in the CDR3. CDR1 is SGHRS, CDR2 YFSETQ, per germline. Combining the CDR3 with reference TRBV5-1 and TRBJ1-1 gives the whole variable domain KAGVTQTPRYLIKTRGQQVTLSCSPISGHRSVSWYQQTPGQGLQFLFEYFSETQRNKGNFPGRFSGRQFSNSRSEMNVSTLELGDSALYLCASSRMTGSRTEAFFGQGTRLTVV.

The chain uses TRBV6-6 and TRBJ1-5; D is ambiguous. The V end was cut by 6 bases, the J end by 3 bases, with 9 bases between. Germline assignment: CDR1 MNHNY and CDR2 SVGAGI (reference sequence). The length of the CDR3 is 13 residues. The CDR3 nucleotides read TGTGCCAGCAGCCTACAAGCCAATCAGCCCCAGCATTTT. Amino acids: CASSLQANQPQHF.

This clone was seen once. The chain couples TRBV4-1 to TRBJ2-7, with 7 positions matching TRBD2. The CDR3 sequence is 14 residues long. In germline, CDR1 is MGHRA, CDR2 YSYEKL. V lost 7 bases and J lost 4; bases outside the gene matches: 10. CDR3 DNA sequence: TGCGCCAGCATAAGGCGCGGGAGAACTTACGAGCAGTACGTC. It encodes CASIRRGRTYEQYV.